This T cell receptor (beta chain) was retrieved from a study of T cell repertoires in cytomegalovirus infection (dated by TCRdb to the late 2010s). Broadly, across the study: Alongside well-studied HLA-B-restricted epitopes, the peptide stimulations were aimed at recently identified HLA-C-restricted CMV epitopes, whose presentation resists viral immunomodulation. Donor HLA type was relevant to the analysis, as public TCR beta signatures indicated carriage of CMV infection together with the matching HLA type.

This sample's treatment or condition label indicates: in vitro stimulation with specific CMV peptide epitopes to enrich CMV-specific T cells. The germline ends are 15 bases apart after V is trimmed by 9 bases and J by 1 base. From a lookup of the germline V gene, CDR1 and CDR2 are SGHTA and FQGNSA. The CDR3 starts with the cysteine, ends with the phenylalanine, and has 14 residues. Only the CDR3 DNA is retained, 42 bases long and in frame from the first base. This clonotype was observed many times. The target of this receptor is not known. Base qualities are not provided; no much larger clone lies one nucleotide away. TCRdb records Illumina HiSeq 1500 as the sequencer. TCRdb trimmed the raw reads at Q25, called clones with MiXCR and kept productive beta chains. Each entry is one CDR3 protein sequence, shown with its most common DNA and genes. This sample is represented by nearly 700,000 distinct CDR3 sequences; 30% to 40% of them were singletons. The leading ten clones occupy over 15% of the sample.

What the research found in general, with its limitations: In the ex vivo response, HLA-C-restricted CMV-specific TCR beta clonotypes were dominant, and in two of eight donors the single most frequent clonotype came from this HLA-C-restricted group. In both this cohort and an independent cohort of some 380 donors, the cumulative frequency of public TCR beta family members distinguished carriers of CMV infection plus the relevant HLA type.

The sample was cultured PBMCs, taken from culture after CMV antigen stimulation. The TCR sequence derives from a human donor in good health (CMV status not recorded). Some clones in this sample may be carry-over from other donors' samples. The rearrangement combines TRBV7-2 with TRBJ2-5, and possibly TRBD2, on 7 matching bases. Read as DNA, the sequence is TGTGCCAGTGCGGAGGGGGGGTCCCAAGAGACCCAGTACTTC. This yields the protein CASAEGGSQETQYF.